This T cell receptor beta chain was sequenced in a study of blood T cell repertoires in COVID-19. Study overall: COVID-19 samples collected from the United States, Italy and Spain covered acute and convalescent phases.

Using immunoSEQ multiplex PCR, the repertoire was profiled, and TCRdb retains in-frame clones only, with some absent. Found here are 300,000 to 400,000 clones, roughly 90% of them singletons; the top ten hold around 2.7%. V was trimmed by 0 bases and J by 4 bases, leaving 10 bases between them. Germline V lookup: CDR1 SGDLS, CDR2 YYNGEE. The CDR3 is made up of 14 amino acids. The source of this sequence is a man in his 60s who had recovered from COVID-19. The material sequenced was PBMCs or T cells enriched from blood (not recorded which). The chain joins TRBV9 to TRBJ1-1; D gene uncertain. The CDR3 DNA reads TGTGCCAGCAGCGTAGATCGCAGGTCCACTGAAGCTTTCTTT. Protein product: CASSVDRRSTEAFF.